This T cell receptor (beta chain) comes out of a study of cytomegalovirus exposure and HLA in healthy donors. Deletions cut 2 bases from V and 1 base from J, with 18 bases between. The CDR3 extends over 18 amino acids. Germline CDR1 MNHEY, CDR2 SMNVEV (reference sequence). The PCR ran on 60 Vbeta and 13 Jbeta primers. TCRdb's copy holds only in-frame clones and misses some; the assay was immunoSEQ multiplex PCR. The sample lists about 120,000 clones, approximately 80% occurring once. The genes are TRBV27 and TRBJ1-3; no reliable D call. The sequencing sample was made of PBMCs. The TCR comes from a woman in her twenties or thirties in good health and CMV-seronegative. The CDR3 reads CASSLVPRRERSGNTIYF. CDR3 bases: TGTGCCAGCAGTTTAGTCCCTCGGAGGGAGAGGTCTGGAAACACCATATATTTT.